This entry describes one TCR beta chain. Profiling relied on immunoSEQ multiplex PCR, and the TCRdb table lists in-frame clones only, not all of them. The repertoire consists of 250,000 or so clones, with roughly 84% occurring once and the leading ten covering 4.2%. The data belong to a study of blood T cell repertoires in COVID-19. Trimming cost V 5 bases and J 10 bases, with 27 bases left between them. Germline V CDR1 and CDR2: MDHEN, SYDVKM. The CDR3 spans 17 residues. Material: peripheral blood. V is TRBV28 and J is TRBJ2-1, with D perhaps matching TRBD1 (6 bases). The TCR originated in a man between 60 and 75 years old with acute or convalescent COVID-19. CDR3 region: CASSQIRDTNVVKEQFF. In nucleotides, the CDR3 is TGTGCCAGCAGTCAAATCCGGGACACCAATGTGGTAAAGGAGCAGTTCTTC.